A single TCR beta chain is shown here with its context. The antigen is not known. This sample was taken from a study of type 1 regulatory T cells. In TCRdb, the reads were re-called with MiXCR into one record per CDR3 protein. This sample carries tens of thousands of distinct CDR3 sequences, 12% of them seen once, and the ten largest clones take about 8.2%. Germline-derived CDR1 and CDR2 are SGHTA and FQGNSA. The CDR3 totals 15 residues. Trimming cost V 5 bases and J 3 bases; bases outside gene matches: 3. The sequence was obtained from a human donor in good health. Sequencing was performed on cultured non-Tr1 T cells, either the whole culture or a sorted T cell fraction (not recorded which). V is TRBV7-2 and J is TRBJ2-7, with 14 bases matching TRBD2. Here the CDR3 DNA reads TGTGCCAGCAGCCTGGGACTAGCGGGAGACTACGAGCAGTACTTC. Encoded protein: CASSLGLAGDYEQYF.